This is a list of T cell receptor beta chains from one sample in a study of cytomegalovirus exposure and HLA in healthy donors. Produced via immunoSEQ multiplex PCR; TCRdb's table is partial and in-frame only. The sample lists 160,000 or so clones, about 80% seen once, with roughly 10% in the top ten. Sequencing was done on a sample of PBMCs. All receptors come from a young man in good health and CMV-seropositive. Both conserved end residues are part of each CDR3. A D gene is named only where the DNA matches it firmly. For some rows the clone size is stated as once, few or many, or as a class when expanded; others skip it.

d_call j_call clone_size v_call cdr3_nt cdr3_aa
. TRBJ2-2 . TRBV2 TGTGCCAGCAGTTTCGGGAGTCCAAACACCGGGGAGCTGTTTTTT CASSFGSPNTGELFF
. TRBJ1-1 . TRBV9 TGTGCCAGCAGCGTAGGTGTGGCAGTTAACACTGAAGCTTTCTTT CASSVGVAVNTEAFF
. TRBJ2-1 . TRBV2 TGTGCCAGCTGTAGGGAGGCCAGGAATGAGCAGTTCTTC CASCREARNEQFF
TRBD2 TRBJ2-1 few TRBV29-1 TGCAGCGTTCAGCGGGATGGGGGCAATGAGCAGTTCTTC CSVQRDGGNEQFF
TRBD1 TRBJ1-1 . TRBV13 TGTGCCAGCAGCCTGGACAGGGTGGGCACTGAAGCTTTCTTT CASSLDRVGTEAFF
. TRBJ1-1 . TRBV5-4 TGTGCCAGCAGCTTGGGGCTTGGTACTGAAGCTTTCTTT CASSLGLGTEAFF
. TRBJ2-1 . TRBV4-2 TGTGCCAGCAGCCAGTCGCTCCGGGAATTATCCTACAATGAGCAGTTCTTC CASSQSLRELSYNEQFF
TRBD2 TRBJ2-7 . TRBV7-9 TGTTCCAGCAGCTCGGGACTAGTCTACGAGCAGTACTTC CSSSSGLVYEQYF
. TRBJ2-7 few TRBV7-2 TGTGCCAGCAGGAGGGACACCTCCTACGAGCAGTACTTC CASRRDTSYEQYF
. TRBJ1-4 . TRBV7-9 TGTGCCAGCAGCTTTCTCTCAGGAACAACTAATGAAAAACTGTTTTTT CASSFLSGTTNEKLFF
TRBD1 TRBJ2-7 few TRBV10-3 TGTGCCATCAGTGAGGTCCGGGACAGGTCCTACGAGCAGTACTTC CAISEVRDRSYEQYF
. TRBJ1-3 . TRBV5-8 TGTGCCAGCAGCTTTTTGCAGGGTTCGGGCGGAAACACCATATATTTT CASSFLQGSGGNTIYF
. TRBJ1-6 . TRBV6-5 TGTGCCAGCAGTTACAGGAGCTCCTATAATTCACCCCTCCACTTT CASSYRSSYNSPLHF
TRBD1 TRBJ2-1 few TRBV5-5 TGTGCCAGCAGCTCGACAGGGAATGAGCAGTTCTTC CASSSTGNEQFF
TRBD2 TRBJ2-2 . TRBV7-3 TGTGCCAGCAGCTCGACTAGCGGGGGGGCCTTCGGGGAGCTGTTTTTT CASSSTSGGAFGELFF
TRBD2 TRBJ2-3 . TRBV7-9 TGTGCCAGCAGCCTTATAGCGGGAGGTTCGGATACGCAGTATTTT CASSLIAGGSDTQYF
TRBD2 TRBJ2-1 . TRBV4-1 TGCGCCAGCAGCCGCTTAACTAGCGGGAGGGCCAAAAATGAGCAGTTCTTC CASSRLTSGRAKNEQFF
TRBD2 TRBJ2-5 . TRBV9 TGTGCCAGCAGCCGTAGTAGACTAGCGGGGGGGCTCCAAGAGACCCAGTACTTC CASSRSRLAGGLQETQYF
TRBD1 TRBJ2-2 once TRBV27 TGTGCCAGCAGTACGAGGGACAGGGGATCCGGGGAGCTGTTTTTT CASSTRDRGSGELFF
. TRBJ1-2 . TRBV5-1 TGCGCCAGCAGCTTGGGTTCGCGGCGGGGGGATGGCTACACCTTC CASSLGSRRGDGYTF
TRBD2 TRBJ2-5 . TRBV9 TGTGCCAGCAGCGTAGCCCTAGCGGGGGGTAAAGAGACCCAGTACTTC CASSVALAGGKETQYF
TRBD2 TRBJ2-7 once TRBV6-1 TGTGCCAGCGACACTAGCGGCCTAACCTACGAGCAGTACTTC CASDTSGLTYEQYF
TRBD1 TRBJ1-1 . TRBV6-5 TGTGCCAGCAGTCCGCAGGGGGCTTTGAACACTGAAGCTTTCTTT CASSPQGALNTEAFF
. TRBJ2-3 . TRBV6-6 TGTGCCAGCAGTCCCAGGGTCCGGGGCACAGATACGCAGTATTTT CASSPRVRGTDTQYF
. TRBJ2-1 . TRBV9 TGTGCCAGCAGCGTCCGGGAACGAGAGCAGTTCTTC CASSVREREQFF
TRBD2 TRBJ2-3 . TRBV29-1 TGCAGCGTGTCGCCGGGACTAGCCGCAGATACGCAGTATTTT CSVSPGLAADTQYF
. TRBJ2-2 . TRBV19 TGTGCCAGTAGTATACAACAGGGTCCCGGGGAGCTGTTTTTT CASSIQQGPGELFF
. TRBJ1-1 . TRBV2 TGTGCCAGCAGTGTACTCACTCGGGGTGATAAGGCTTTCTTT CASSVLTRGDKAFF
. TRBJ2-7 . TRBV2 TGTGCCAGCAGGGAGTCCTACGAGCAGTACTTC CASRESYEQYF
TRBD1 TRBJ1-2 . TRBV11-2 TGTGCCAGCAGCGTATACAGGGGGCAGCACTATGGCTACACCTTC CASSVYRGQHYGYTF
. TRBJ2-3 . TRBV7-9 TGTTCCAGCAGCTTCCCAGATGCTACGCAGTATTTT CSSSFPDATQYF
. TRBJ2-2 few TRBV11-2 TGTGCCAGCAGCTTAGCAGGCGCCGGGGAGCTGTTTTTT CASSLAGAGELFF
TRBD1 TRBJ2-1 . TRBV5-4 TGTGCCACCTGCCCGGGGACAGGGACCTACAATGAGCAGTTCTTC CATCPGTGTYNEQFF
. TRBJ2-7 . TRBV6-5 TGTGCCAGCAGTTCTTCTTCCGGGACACGCTACGAGCAGTACTTC CASSSSSGTRYEQYF
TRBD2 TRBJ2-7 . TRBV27 TGTGCCAGCAGCCCTACCGGACACGCGGGGGGAGGGCAGTACTTC CASSPTGHAGGGQYF
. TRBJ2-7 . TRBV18 TGTGCCAGCTCACCACCATGGGCAGGGGGAGGAAGAAGCCGCTACGAGCAGTACTTC CASSPPWAGGGRSRYEQYF
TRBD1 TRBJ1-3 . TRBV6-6 TGTGCCAGCCGGATCGGGAGACAGGGCTCTGGAAACACCATATATTTT CASRIGRQGSGNTIYF
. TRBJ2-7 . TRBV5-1 TGCGCCAGCAGCGAGGGTAGCTACGAGCAGTACTTC CASSEGSYEQYF
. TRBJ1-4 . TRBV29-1 TGCAGCGTGTCCGGACGCGGAGGGGAAAAACTGTTTTTT CSVSGRGGEKLFF
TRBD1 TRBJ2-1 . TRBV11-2 TGTGCCAGCAGCTTAGATTTTTTCGGGACAGCATACAATGAGCAGTTCTTC CASSLDFFGTAYNEQFF
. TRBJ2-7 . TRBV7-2 TGTGCCAGCAGCTTATTCATCTACGAGCAGTACTTC CASSLFIYEQYF
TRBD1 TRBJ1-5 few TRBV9 TGTGCCAGCAGCCCCAGCGGGACAGGTCATCAGCCCCAGCATTTT CASSPSGTGHQPQHF
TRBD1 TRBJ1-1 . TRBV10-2 TGCGCCAGCCGGACGGGCGGACAGGGGGGAACTGAAGCTTTCTTT CASRTGGQGGTEAFF